The rows below give T cell receptor beta chains drawn from one sample of a study of cytomegalovirus exposure and HLA in healthy donors. The method was immunoSEQ multiplex PCR; TCRdb's version includes in-frame clones alone and lacks a portion of them. The specimen's table records 110,000 to 150,000 clones. The sequenced sample consisted of PBMCs. The receptor source for this set is a male donor in good health and CMV-seronegative. The CDR3 runs from the conserved cysteine through the conserved F or W. A D gene is named only where the DNA matches it firmly.

>TRBV5-4|.|TRBJ1-6
TGTGCCATTCAGAATTCACCCCTCCACTTT
CAIQNSPLHF
>TRBV5-1|TRBD2|TRBJ2-1
TGCGCCAGCAGCTTACTAGCGGGAGGGGAATACAATGAGCAGTTCTTC
CASSLLAGGEYNEQFF
>TRBV11-1|TRBD2|TRBJ2-1
TGTGCCAGCACTCCCGGACTAGCGGGAGCCAATGAGCAGTTCTTC
CASTPGLAGANEQFF
>TRBV14|.|TRBJ1-1
TGTGCCAGCAGCCAAGGACCGGGGAGAGCGAACACTGAAGCTTTCTTT
CASSQGPGRANTEAFF
>TRBV4-2|TRBD2|TRBJ2-3
TGTGCCAGCAGCCACAGACCCCTAGCGGGGGGTTTTGATACGCAGTATTTT
CASSHRPLAGGFDTQYF
>TRBV14|.|TRBJ1-1
TGTGCCAGCAGTCCCGGGATAGCAGAAGCTTTCTTT
CASSPGIAEAFF
>TRBV6-6|.|TRBJ1-2
TGTGCCAGCAGAGCATCCGATAGGGGGACCTATGGCTACACCTTC
CASRASDRGTYGYTF
>TRBV6-5|.|TRBJ2-7
TGTGCCAGCAGCCTCGGACCCGTGGGGCCCTACGAGCAGTACTTC
CASSLGPVGPYEQYF
>TRBV7-6|.|TRBJ2-5
TGTGCCAGCAGCACCGCTCAGGGACTGAAAGAGACCCAGTACTTC
CASSTAQGLKETQYF
>TRBV27|TRBD1|TRBJ1-6
TGTGCCAGCAGCTCCCGGGACAGGGGGCTGTTTTCACCCCTCCACTTT
CASSSRDRGLFSPLHF
>TRBV11-2|.|TRBJ2-5
TGTGCCAGCAGCTTAGATGGCACAGGACAAGAGACCCAGTACTTC
CASSLDGTGQETQYF